This paragraph covers one T cell receptor beta chain sequence. The entry originates in a study of blood T cells in healthy people across ages. Study background: About one barcoded beta molecule was captured per two T cells (by template switching).

Extractions gave at least 5.5 micrograms of total RNA per sample. Trimming stripped 2 bases from V and 3 bases from J, with 8 bases between. There are 13 residues in the CDR3. Germline-derived CDR1 and CDR2 are MNHEY and SMNVEV (reference sequence). Sample-barcoded 5' priming and a J-beta primer mix drove a second PCR of about 7 to 11 cycles. TCRdb recomputed calls from the 5' RACE reads with MiXCR, one row per CDR3 protein. The top ten hold roughly a tenth of the sample, which has some 760,000 distinct CDR3 sequences, more than 20% seen once. This sample was also put to use in a study of T cells of mothers and their children. From that paper: Per mother, over 9.5 million TCR beta CDR3 reads were obtained; per child, about 3.3 million.

The sequence derives from a boy between 10 and 17 years old in good health. The chain employs TRBV27 and TRBJ2-7, with D uncertain. The sample was blood. This CDR3 reads CASSLNKGYEQYF. The CDR3 DNA reads TGTGCCAGCAGTTTAAATAAGGGCTACGAGCAGTACTTC.